This T cell receptor (beta chain) was profiled in a study of blood T cell repertoires in COVID-19. On the study more broadly: From the United States, Italy and Spain came samples of acute and convalescent COVID-19. Sources were T cells, B-cell-depleted T cells, or PBMCs; the material itself was cDNA or gDNA.

The V gene's germline CDR1 is MNHEY and CDR2 SMNVEV (reference sequence). The CDR3 is made up of 12 amino acids. The V and J ends lost 2 bases and 7 bases, in that order; junction bases with no gene match: 0. Source study methods: Researchers report that nucleated cell counts were estimated from reference gene primer amplification. Clones were sequenced by immunoSEQ multiplex PCR, and TCRdb holds only the in-frame ones, with some missing. That table supplies the V and J calls and clone size; D and trimming were determined from the DNA. The sample yields 110,000 or so clones, approximately 72% seen once.

This TCR derives from a woman between 70 and 85 years old with acute or convalescent COVID-19. The sample consisted of peripheral blood. V and J are TRBV27 and TRBJ1-1; the match to TRBD1 covers 8 bases. As DNA, the CDR3 is TGTGCCAGCAGTTTAGGACAGGGTGAAGCTTTCTTT. Protein: CASSLGQGEAFF.